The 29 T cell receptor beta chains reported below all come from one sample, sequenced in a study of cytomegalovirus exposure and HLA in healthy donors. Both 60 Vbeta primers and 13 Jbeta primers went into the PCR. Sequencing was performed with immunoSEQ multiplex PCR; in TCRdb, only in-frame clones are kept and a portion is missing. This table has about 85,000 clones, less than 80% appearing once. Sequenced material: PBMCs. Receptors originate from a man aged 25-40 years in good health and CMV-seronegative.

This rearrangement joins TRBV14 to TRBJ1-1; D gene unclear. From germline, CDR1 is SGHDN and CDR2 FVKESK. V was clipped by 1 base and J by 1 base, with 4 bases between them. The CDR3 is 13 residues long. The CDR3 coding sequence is TGTGCCAGCAGCCAAGCTCCGAACACTGAAGCTTTCTTT. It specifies CASSQAPNTEAFF. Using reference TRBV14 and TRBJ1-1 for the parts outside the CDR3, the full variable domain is EAGVTQFPSHSVIEKGQTVTLRCDPISGHDNLYWYRRVMGKEIKFLLHFVKESKQDESGMPNNRFLAERTGGTYSTLKVQPAELEDSGVYFCASSQAPNTEAFFGQGTRLTVV.

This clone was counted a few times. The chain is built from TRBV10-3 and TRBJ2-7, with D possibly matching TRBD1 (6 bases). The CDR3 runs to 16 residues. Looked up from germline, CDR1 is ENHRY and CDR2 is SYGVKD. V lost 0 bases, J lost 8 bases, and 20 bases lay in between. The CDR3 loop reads CAISESLRTETLKQYF. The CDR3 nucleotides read TGTGCCATCAGTGAGTCGTTGAGGACAGAGACTCTGAAGCAGTACTTC.

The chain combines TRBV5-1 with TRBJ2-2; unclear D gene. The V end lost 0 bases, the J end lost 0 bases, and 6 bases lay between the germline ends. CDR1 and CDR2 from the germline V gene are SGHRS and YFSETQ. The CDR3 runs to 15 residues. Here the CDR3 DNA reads TGCGCCAGCAGCTTGGGCGGATCGAACACCGGGGAGCTGTTTTTT. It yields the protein CASSLGGSNTGELFF.

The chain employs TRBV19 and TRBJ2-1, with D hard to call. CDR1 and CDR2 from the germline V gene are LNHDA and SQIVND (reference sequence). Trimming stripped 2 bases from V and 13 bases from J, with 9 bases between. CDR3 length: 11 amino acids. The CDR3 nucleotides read TGTGCCAGTAGTATATCCGAGCAACAGTTCTTC. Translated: CASSISEQQFF.

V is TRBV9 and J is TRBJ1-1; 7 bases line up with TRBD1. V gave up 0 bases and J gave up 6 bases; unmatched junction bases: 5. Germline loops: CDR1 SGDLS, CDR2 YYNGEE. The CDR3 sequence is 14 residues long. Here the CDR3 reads CASSVATGDPEAFF. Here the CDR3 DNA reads TGTGCCAGCAGCGTAGCTACAGGGGACCCTGAAGCTTTCTTT. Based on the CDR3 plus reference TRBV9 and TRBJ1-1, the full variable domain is DSGVTQTPKHLITATGQRVTLRCSPRSGDLSVYWYQQSLDQGLQFLIQYYNGEERAKGNILERFSAQQFPDLHSELNLSSLELGDSALYFCASSVATGDPEAFFGQGTRLTVV.

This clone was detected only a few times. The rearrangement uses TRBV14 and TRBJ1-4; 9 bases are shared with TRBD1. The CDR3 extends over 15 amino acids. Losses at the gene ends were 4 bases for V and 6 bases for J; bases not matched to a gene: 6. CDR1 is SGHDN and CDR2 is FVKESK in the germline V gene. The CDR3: CASSPYRGQDEKLFF. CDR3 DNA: TGTGCCAGCAGCCCCTACAGGGGGCAGGATGAAAAACTGTTTTTT.

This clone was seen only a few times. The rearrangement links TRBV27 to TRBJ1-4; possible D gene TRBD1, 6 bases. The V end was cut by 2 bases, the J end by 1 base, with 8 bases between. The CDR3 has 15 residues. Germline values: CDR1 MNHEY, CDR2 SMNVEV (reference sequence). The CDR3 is CASSLQGGTNEKLFF. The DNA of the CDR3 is TGTGCCAGCAGTTTACAAGGGGGAACTAATGAAAAACTGTTTTTT.

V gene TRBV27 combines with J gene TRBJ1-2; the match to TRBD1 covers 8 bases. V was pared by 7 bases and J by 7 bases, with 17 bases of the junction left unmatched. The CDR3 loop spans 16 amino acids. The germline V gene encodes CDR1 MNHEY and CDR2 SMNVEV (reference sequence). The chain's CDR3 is CASMSPMAGGWSGYTF. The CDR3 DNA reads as TGTGCCAGCATGTCCCCTATGGCAGGGGGCTGGAGTGGCTACACCTTC.

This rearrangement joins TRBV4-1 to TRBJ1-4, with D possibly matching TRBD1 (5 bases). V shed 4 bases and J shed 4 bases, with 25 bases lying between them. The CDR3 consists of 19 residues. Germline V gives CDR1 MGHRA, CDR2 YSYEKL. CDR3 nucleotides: TGCGCCAGCAGCCCAGAATGGTCAATGGTACAGGCCTTTAATGAAAAACTGTTTTTT. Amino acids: CASSPEWSMVQAFNEKLFF.

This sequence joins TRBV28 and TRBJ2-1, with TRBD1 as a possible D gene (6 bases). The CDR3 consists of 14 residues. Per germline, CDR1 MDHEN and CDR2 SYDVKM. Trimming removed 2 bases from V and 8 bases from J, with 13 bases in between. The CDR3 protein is CASSLPQGRHEQFF. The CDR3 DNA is TGTGCCAGCAGTTTACCGCAGGGGCGACATGAGCAGTTCTTC. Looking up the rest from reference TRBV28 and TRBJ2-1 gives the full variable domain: DVKVTQSSRYLVKRTGEKVFLECVQDMDHENMFWYRQDPGLGLRLIYFSYDVKMKEKGDIPEGYSVSREKKERFSLILESASTNQTSMYLCASSLPQGRHEQFFGPGTRLTVL.

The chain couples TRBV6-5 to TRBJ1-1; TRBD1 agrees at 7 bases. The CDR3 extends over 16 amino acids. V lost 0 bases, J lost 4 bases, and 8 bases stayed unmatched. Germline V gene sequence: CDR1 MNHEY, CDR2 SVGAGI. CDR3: CASSYSLQGVVTEAFF. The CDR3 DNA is TGTGCCAGCAGTTACTCACTTCAGGGGGTGGTCACTGAAGCTTTCTTT.

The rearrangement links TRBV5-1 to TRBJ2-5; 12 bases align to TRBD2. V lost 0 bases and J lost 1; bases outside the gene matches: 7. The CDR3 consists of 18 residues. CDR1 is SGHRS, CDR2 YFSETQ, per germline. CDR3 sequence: CASSLGLAGEGFQETQYF. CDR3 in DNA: TGCGCCAGCAGCTTGGGACTAGCGGGAGAGGGCTTCCAAGAGACCCAGTACTTC.

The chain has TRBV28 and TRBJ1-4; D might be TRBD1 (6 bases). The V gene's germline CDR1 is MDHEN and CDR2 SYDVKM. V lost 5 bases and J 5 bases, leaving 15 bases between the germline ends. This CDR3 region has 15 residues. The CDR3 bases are TGTGCCAGCAGTCCTGCGGGCGGGGGCAATGAAAAACTGTTTTTT. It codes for CASSPAGGGNEKLFF.

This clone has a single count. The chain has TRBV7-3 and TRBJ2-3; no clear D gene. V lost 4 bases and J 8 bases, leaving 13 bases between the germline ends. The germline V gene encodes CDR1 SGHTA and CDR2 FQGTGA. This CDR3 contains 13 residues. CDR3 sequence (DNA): TGTGCCAGCAGCTCCACGGGTAAAGCTACGCAGTATTTT. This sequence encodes CASSSTGKATQYF.

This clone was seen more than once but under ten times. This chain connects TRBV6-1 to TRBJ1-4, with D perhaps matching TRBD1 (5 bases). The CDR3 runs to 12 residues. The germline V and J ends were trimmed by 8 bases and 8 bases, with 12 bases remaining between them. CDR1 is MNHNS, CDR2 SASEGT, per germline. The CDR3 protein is CASELRAEKLFF. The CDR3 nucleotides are TGTGCCAGCGAGCTCAGGGCGGAAAAACTGTTTTTT.

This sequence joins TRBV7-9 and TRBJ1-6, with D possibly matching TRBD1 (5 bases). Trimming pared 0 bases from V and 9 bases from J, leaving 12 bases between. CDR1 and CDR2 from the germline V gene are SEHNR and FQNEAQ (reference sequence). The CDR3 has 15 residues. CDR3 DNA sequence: TGTGCCAGCAGCTTAGCCTCGGGGGGAACTTCACCCCTCCACTTT. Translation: CASSLASGGTSPLHF.

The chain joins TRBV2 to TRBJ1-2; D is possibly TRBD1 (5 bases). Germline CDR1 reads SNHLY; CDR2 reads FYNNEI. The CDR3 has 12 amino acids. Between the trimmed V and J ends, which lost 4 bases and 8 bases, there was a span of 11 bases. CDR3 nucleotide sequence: TGTGCCAGCAGTGCATATCAGGGAGGCTACACCTTC. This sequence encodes CASSAYQGGYTF. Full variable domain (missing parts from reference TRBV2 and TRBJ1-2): EPEVTQTPSHQVTQMGQEVILRCVPISNHLYFYWYRQILGQKVEFLVSFYNNEISEKSEIFDDQFSVERPDGSNFTLKIRSTKLEDSAMYFCASSAYQGGYTFGSGTRLTVV.

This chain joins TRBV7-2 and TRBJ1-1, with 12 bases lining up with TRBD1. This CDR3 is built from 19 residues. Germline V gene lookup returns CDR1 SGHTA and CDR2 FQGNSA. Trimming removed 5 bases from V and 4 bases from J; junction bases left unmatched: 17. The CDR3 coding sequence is TGTGCCAGCAGCCATGGAACCTCCGGGACAGGGGGCCCGGCCACTGAAGCTTTCTTT. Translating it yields CASSHGTSGTGGPATEAFF.

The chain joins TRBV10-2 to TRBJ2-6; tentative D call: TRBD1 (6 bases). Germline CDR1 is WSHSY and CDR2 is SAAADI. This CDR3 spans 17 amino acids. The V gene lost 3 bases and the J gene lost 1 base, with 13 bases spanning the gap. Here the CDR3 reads CASSDSRGVSGANVLTF. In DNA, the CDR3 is TGCGCCAGCAGTGACTCCAGGGGTGTGTCTGGGGCCAACGTCCTGACTTTC.

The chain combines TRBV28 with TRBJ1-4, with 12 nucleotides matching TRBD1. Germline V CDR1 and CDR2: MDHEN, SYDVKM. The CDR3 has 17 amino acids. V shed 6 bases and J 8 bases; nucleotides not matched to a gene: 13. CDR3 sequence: CASRTGTGGLNGEKLFF. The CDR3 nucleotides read TGTGCCAGCAGGACCGGGACAGGGGGCCTCAACGGAGAAAAACTGTTTTTT.

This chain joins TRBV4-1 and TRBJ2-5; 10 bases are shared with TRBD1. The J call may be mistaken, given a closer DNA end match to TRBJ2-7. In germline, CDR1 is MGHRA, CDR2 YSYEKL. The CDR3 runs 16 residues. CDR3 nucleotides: TGCGCCAGCAGCCACCCGTCGGGGACAGGGGATCTCGAGCAGTACTTC. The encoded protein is CASSHPSGTGDLEQYF.

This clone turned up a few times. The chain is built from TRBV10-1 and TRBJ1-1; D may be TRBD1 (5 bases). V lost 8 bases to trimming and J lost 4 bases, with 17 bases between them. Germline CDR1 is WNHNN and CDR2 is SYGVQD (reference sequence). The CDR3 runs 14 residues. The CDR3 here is CASRPGGVTTEAFF. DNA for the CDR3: TGCGCCAGCCGACCCGGGGGGGTGACCACTGAAGCTTTCTTT.

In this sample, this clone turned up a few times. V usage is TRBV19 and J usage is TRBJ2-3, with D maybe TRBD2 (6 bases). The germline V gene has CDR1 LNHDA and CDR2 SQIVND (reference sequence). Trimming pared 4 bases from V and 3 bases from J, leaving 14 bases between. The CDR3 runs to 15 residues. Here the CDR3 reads CASSTAGWGTDTQYF. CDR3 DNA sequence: TGTGCCAGTAGTACCGCGGGGTGGGGAACAGATACGCAGTATTTT.

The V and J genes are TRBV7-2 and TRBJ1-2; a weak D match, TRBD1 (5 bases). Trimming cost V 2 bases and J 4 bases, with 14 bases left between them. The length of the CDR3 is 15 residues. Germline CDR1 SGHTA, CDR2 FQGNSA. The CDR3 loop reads CASSLQQDPIYGYTF. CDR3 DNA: TGTGCCAGCAGCTTACAACAGGACCCAATCTATGGCTACACCTTC.

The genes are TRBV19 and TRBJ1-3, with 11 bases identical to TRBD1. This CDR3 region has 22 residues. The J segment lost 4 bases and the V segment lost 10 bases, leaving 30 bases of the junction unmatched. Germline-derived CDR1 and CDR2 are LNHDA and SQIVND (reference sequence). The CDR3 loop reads CATSLGPYSGQGEYRIGNTIYF. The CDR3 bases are TGTGCCACCTCCCTGGGCCCCTACTCGGGACAGGGGGAGTACCGCATCGGAAACACCATATATTTT.

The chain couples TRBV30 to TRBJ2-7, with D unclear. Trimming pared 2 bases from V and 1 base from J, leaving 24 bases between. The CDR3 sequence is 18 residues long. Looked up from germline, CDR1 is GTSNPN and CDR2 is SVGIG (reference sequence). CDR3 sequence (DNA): TGTGCCTGGAGTCCCTCCATTTCGAGGCCCCTACCTTCCTACGAGCAGTACTTC. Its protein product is CAWSPSISRPLPSYEQYF.

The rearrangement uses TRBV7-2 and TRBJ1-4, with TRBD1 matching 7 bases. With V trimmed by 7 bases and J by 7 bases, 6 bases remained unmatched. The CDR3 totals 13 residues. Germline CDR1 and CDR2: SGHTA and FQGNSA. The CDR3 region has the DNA TGTGCCAGCACACAGGGGATGGGTGAAAAACTGTTTTTT. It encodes CASTQGMGEKLFF. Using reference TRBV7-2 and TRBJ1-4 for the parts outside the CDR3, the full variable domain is GAGVSQSPSNKVTEKGKDVELRCDPISGHTALYWYRQSLGQGLEFLIYFQGNSAPDKSGLPSDRFSAERTGGSVSTLTIQRTQQEDSAVYLCASTQGMGEKLFFGSGTQLSVL.

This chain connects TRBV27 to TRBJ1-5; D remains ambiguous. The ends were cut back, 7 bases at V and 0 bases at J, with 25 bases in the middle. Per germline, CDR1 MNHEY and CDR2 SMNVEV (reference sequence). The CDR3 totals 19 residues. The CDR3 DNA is TGTGCCAGCACCCCCGGTAGGAATCGCGGGGATAGTAGCAATCAGCCCCAGCATTTT. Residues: CASTPGRNRGDSSNQPQHF.

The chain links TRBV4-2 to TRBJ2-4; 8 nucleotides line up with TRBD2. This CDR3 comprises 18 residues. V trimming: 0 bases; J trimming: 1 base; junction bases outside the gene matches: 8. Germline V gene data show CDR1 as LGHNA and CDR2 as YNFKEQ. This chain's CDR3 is CASSQEHGTSEAKNIQYF. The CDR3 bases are TGTGCCAGCAGCCAAGAACATGGGACTAGTGAGGCCAAAAACATTCAGTACTTC.